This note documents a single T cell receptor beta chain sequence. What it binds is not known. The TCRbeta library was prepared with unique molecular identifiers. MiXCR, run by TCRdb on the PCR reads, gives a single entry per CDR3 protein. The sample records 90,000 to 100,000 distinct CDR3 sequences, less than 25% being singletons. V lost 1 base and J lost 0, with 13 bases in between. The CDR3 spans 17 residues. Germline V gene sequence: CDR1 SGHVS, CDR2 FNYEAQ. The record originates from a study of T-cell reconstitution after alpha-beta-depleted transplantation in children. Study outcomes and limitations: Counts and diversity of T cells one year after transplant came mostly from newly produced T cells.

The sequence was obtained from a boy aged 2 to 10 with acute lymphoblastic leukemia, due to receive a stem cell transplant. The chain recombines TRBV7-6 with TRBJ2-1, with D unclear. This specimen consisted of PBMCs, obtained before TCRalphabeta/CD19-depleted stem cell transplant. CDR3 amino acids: CASSLEIDWSSYNEQFF. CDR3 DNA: TGTGCCAGCAGCTTAGAAATTGACTGGAGCTCCTACAATGAGCAGTTCTTC.